Sequencing of this T cell receptor beta chain was carried out in a study of OX40 agonist ivuxolimab in advanced cancers. Overall study: Every 2 weeks, ivuxolimab was infused into the patients intravenously at between 0.01 and 10 mg/kg.

This CDR3 comprises 15 residues. In germline, CDR1 is SGHAT, CDR2 FQNNGV. V was trimmed by 5 bases and J by 6 bases, leaving 19 bases between them. The study's findings and limits: Determination of antigen specificity was not performed for the expanded peripheral T cells. A proportion of nonresponders additionally exhibited low normalized T-cell clonal expansion. Fewer expanded clones were found on average in CD4+ than in CD8+ T cells.

Only in-frame clones appear in the TCRdb table, and some are missing; sequencing was by immunoSEQ multiplex PCR. The table lists some 45,000 clones, roughly 86% of them singletons. With regard to this clone: Its antigen is not known.

This sequence was found in an adult with an advanced solid tumor such as melanoma, head and neck, liver or kidney cancer. Sequencing used CD4+ or CD8+ T cells sorted from blood, obtained in a trial of the OX40 agonist ivuxolimab. V is TRBV11-2 and J is TRBJ1-2; possible D gene TRBD1, 5 bases. CDR3 sequence: CASSPPDRGSDGYTF. The CDR3 DNA follows: TGTGCCAGCAGCCCCCCTGACAGAGGAAGCGATGGCTACACCTTC.